Described below is a single T cell receptor (beta chain) sequence and its context. This entry is derived from a study of T-cell memory formation after mild COVID-19. V was clipped by 3 bases and J by 4 bases, with 15 bases between them. CDR3 length: 15 residues. Germline CDR1 and CDR2: PRHDT and FYEKMQ (reference sequence). From the 5' RACE reads, TCRdb called clonotypes with MiXCR, one entry per CDR3 protein. The sample has a few hundred thousand distinct CDR3 sequences, approximately 25% seen once; the top ten hold approximately 12%. This sequence joins TRBV13 and TRBJ1-2, with a weak D call TRBD1 (5 bases). This TCR was recovered from an adult woman who had mild COVID-19 (a few samples of this study predate the infection). Cell type and time point are not known. Material for sequencing was PBMCs or a T cell subset sorted from them (not recorded which). The CDR3 nucleotides are TGTGCCAGCAGCTTCCCCCAGACAGCCCGCTATGGCTACACCTTC. Translation gives CASSFPQTARYGYTF.